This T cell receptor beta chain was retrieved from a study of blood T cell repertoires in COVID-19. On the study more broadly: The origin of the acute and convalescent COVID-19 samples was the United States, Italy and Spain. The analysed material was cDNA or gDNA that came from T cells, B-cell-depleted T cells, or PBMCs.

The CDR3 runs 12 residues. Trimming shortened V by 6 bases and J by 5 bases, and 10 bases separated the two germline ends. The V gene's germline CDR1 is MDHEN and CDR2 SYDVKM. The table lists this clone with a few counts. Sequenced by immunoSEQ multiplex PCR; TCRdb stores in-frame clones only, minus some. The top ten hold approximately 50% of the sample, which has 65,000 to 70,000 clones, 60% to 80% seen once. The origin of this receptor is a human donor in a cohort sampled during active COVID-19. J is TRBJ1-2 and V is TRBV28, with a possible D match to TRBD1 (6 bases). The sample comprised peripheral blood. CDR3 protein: CASSRTDYGYTF. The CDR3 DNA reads TGTGCCAGCAGCCGGACAGATTATGGCTACACCTTC.